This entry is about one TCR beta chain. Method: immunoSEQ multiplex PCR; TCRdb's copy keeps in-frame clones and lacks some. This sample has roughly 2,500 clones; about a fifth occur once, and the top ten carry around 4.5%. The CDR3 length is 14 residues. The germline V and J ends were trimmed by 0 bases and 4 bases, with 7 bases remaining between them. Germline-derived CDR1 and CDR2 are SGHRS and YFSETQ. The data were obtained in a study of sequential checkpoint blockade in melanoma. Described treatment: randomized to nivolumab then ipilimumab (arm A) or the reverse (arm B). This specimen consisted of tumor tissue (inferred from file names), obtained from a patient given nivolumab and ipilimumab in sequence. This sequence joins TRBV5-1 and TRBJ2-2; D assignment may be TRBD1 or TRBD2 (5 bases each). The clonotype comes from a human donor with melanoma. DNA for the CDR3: TGCGCCAGCAGCTTGGTTGGGGGCACCGGGGAGCTGTTTTTT. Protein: CASSLVGGTGELFF.